Listed below are T cell receptor beta chains from one sample, sequenced in a study of Ad26.COV2.S vaccination and SARS-CoV-2 variants. Sequencing was performed with immunoSEQ multiplex PCR; in TCRdb, only in-frame clones are kept and a portion is missing. This sample carries about 400,000 clones, approximately 90% of them seen once, and the ten largest clones take 1.9%. This specimen was peripheral blood, taken in a trial of Ad26.COV2.S vaccine versus placebo. These receptors were collected from a person aged 18 to 59 who received the Ad26.COV2.S COVID-19 vaccine or a placebo. CDR3s leave out the opening cysteine and the closing phenylalanine or tryptophan. Fields, in order: clone size, V gene, D gene, CDR3 length, J gene, CDR3 protein. A D gene is named only where the DNA matches it firmly. Clone size is given for some rows only: seen once, a few or many times, or a class if the clone is expanded.

>NA|TRBV9|TRBD1|12|TRBJ1-1
ASSPRDRATEAF
>NA|TRBV30|NA|13|TRBJ2-1
AWSPGHLPFGEQF
>once|TRBV11-3|TRBD2|12|TRBJ2-7
ASSSVAGRSEQY
>NA|TRBV24-1|NA|11|TRBJ2-3
ATTGTSTDTQY
>NA|TRBV5-1|NA|14|TRBJ2-3
ASSLGTQTSTDTQY
>NA|TRBV9|TRBD1|13|TRBJ2-2
ASSVEGQGTGELF
>NA|TRBV27|NA|15|TRBJ1-3
ASSSTPMGSSGNTIY
>NA|TRBV24-1|NA|9|TRBJ1-1
ATSDSYEAF
>NA|TRBV7-6|NA|13|TRBJ2-1
ASSLRPSPYNEQF
>NA|TRBV7-3|NA|10|TRBJ2-1
ASSFGGDEQF
>NA|TRBV7-8|NA|12|TRBJ2-1
ASSPTGAYNEQF
>NA|TRBV7-3|NA|11|TRBJ2-3
ASSFVGTDTQY
>once|TRBV6-5|NA|10|TRBJ2-5
ASSRLQETQY
>NA|TRBV28|TRBD1|13|TRBJ1-4
ASSRGTAFNEKLF
>NA|TRBV18|NA|10|TRBJ2-5
ASSPYQETQY
>NA|TRBV14|NA|11|TRBJ1-1
ASSQDPNTEAF
>few|TRBV11-3|NA|12|TRBJ2-7
ASSSPPVAYEQY
>NA|TRBV30|NA|10|TRBJ1-1
ACYPQGLEAF
>NA|TRBV28|TRBD1|13|TRBJ1-3
ASRLTGGSGNTIY
>NA|TRBV5-6|TRBD1|12|TRBJ1-2
ASSWGTGGNGYT
>once|TRBV2|TRBD2|15|TRBJ2-3
ASSEDVTSGSTDTQY
>NA|TRBV29-1|NA|12|TRBJ1-1
SGGQGLMNTEAF
>NA|TRBV28|NA|12|TRBJ1-2
ASSLLVPNYGYT
>NA|TRBV7-9|NA|9|TRBJ2-5
ASSGSGPQY
>many|TRBV11-1|TRBD2|13|TRBJ2-5
ASSSGTSSVETQY
>NA|TRBV3-1/TRBV3-2|NA|10|TRBJ2-3
ASGGGADTQY
>NA|TRBV5-1|TRBD1|15|TRBJ2-1
ASSPGQGQSSYNEQF
>NA|TRBV27|NA|14|TRBJ2-7
ASSSYPDSHGYEQY
>NA|TRBV27|NA|13|TRBJ1-1
ASSFDGRSGTEAF
>NA|TRBV2|NA|11|TRBJ1-1
ASSEFGWGEAF
>NA|TRBV5-4|TRBD1|12|TRBJ1-2
ASSLVGQNYGYT
>NA|TRBV12-3/TRBV12-4|NA|10|TRBJ2-5
ASSLGQETQY
>few|TRBV5-1|TRBD1|15|TRBJ2-7
ASSFDLRGPPAYEQY